This TCR beta chain emerged from a study of neurological immune-mediated disorders. The study's findings and limits: CDR3 amino acid sequences found in expanded clones were never shared across subjects, suggesting private repertoires in all groups. A possible signature appeared as one related-CDR3 cluster, in which phylogenetic grouping placed the repertoires of 18 of 34 multiple sclerosis patients.

The sample holds many counts of this clonotype. No antigen is known for it. The making of cDNA relied on 5'RACE with 10-nucleotide random UMIs. TCRdb re-called the 5' RACE reads through MiXCR, storing one row per CDR3 protein. The sample consists of around 26,000 distinct CDR3 sequences, 3% to 3.5% of them appearing once. The CDR3 sequence is 15 residues long. With 2 bases removed from V and 7 bases from J, the gap between germline ends came to 18 bases. Germline V gene data show CDR1 as KGHSH and CDR2 as LQKENI. The sequence came from a woman under 40 with multiple sclerosis. V and J are TRBV18 and TRBJ2-7; tentatively, D is TRBD1 or TRBD2 (5 bases each). Sequencing was performed on PBMCs. The CDR3 DNA follows: TGTGCCAGCTCACCAAGTCCGGGACCCTTAGGTGAGCAGTACTTC. Encoded protein: CASSPSPGPLGEQYF.